Shown below are 14 T cell receptor beta chains from a single sample sequenced in a study of T-cell reconstitution after alpha-beta-depleted transplantation in children. Unique molecular identifiers tagged the TCRbeta library. TCRdb re-called the PCR reads through MiXCR, storing one row per CDR3 protein. This table has hundreds of thousands of distinct CDR3 sequences, about 10% appearing once. The sequenced sample was PBMCs, obtained before TCRalphabeta/CD19-depleted stem cell transplant. These TCRs come from a child under 10 years old with inherited bone marrow failure, due to receive a stem cell transplant.

J is TRBJ2-3 and V is TRBV5-6, with 14 bases lining up with TRBD2. The J segment lost 6 bases and the V segment lost 8 bases, leaving 14 bases of the junction unmatched. This CDR3 has 17 amino acids. Germline V gene data show CDR1 as SGHDT and CDR2 as YYEEEE. This CDR3 is CARSARLAGGFGDTQYF. For the CDR3, the DNA is TGTGCCAGGAGCGCCAGACTAGCGGGAGGGTTCGGTGATACGCAGTATTTT.

This clonotype was seen repeatedly, ten times or more. The CDR3 bases are TGTGCCAGCAGCGCCTTGACTAGCGGATACACAGATACGCAGTATTTT. Amino acid sequence: CASSALTSGYTDTQYF. V is TRBV9 and J is TRBJ2-3; 9 bases line up with TRBD2. Germline V lookup: CDR1 SGDLS, CDR2 YYNGEE. V shed 3 bases and J 2 bases; nucleotides not matched to a gene: 7. The CDR3 extends over 16 amino acids.

This clonotype was picked up many times. V usage is TRBV9 and J usage is TRBJ2-5, with no clear D. CDR1 and CDR2 from the germline V gene are SGDLS and YYNGEE. V dropped 0 bases and J dropped 3 bases, with 6 bases sitting between them. The CDR3 runs to 13 residues. The CDR3, as DNA: TGTGCCAGCAGCGTAGACACGGAAGAGACCCAGTACTTC. Protein: CASSVDTEETQYF.

This clonotype was counted between two and nine times. This chain links TRBV28 with TRBJ1-2; D remains unclear. The length of the CDR3 is 10 residues. Germline V gene sequence: CDR1 MDHEN, CDR2 SYDVKM. V was trimmed by 7 bases and J by 4 bases, leaving 4 bases between them. The CDR3 coding sequence is TGTGCCAGCAAAGGCTATGGCTACACCTTC. As protein: CASKGYGYTF.

This clonotype was observed a handful of times. The V and J genes are TRBV6-2 or TRBV6-3 and TRBJ2-2; 9 bases line up with TRBD2. The CDR3 has 18 amino acids. Germline V CDR1 and CDR2: MNHEY, SVGEGT. Trimming removed 6 bases from V and 0 bases from J; junction bases left unmatched: 11. CDR3 in DNA: TGTGCCAGCAGAGCCCGATTAGCGGGAGTAACGAACACCGGGGAGCTGTTTTTT. Translating it yields CASRARLAGVTNTGELFF.

This clonotype was seen more than once but under ten times. The rearrangement uses TRBV9 and TRBJ2-1; the D gene is possibly TRBD2 (6 bases). V lost 4 bases, J lost 10 bases, and 18 bases lay in between. This CDR3 contains 14 residues. Germline loops: CDR1 SGDLS, CDR2 YYNGEE. CDR3 nucleotide sequence: TGTGCCAGCAGCCCCTATCGGGGCGGGGCCGAGCAGTTCTTC. Its translation is CASSPYRGGAEQFF. The whole variable domain, remainder taken from reference TRBV9 and TRBJ2-1, is DSGVTQTPKHLITATGQRVTLRCSPRSGDLSVYWYQQSLDQGLQFLIQYYNGEERAKGNILERFSAQQFPDLHSELNLSSLELGDSALYFCASSPYRGGAEQFFGPGTRLTVL.

This clonotype was counted at least ten times. The rearrangement joins TRBV5-1 to TRBJ2-1, with 9 bases that match TRBD2. The CDR3 is made up of 16 amino acids. Per the germline V gene, CDR1 is SGHRS and CDR2 is YFSETQ. The trim removed 1 base at V and 8 bases at J, leaving 10 bases unmatched. The CDR3 DNA reads as TGCGCCAGCAGCTTGCCCGGGACTAGCATGATGGATGAGCAGTTCTTC. Amino acids: CASSLPGTSMMDEQFF.

There are many counts of this clonotype. This sequence joins TRBV7-2 and TRBJ2-7, with 10 bases matching TRBD2. Per germline, CDR1 SGHTA and CDR2 FQGNSA. CDR3 length: 17 residues. Germline trimming cut 2 bases from V and 1 base from J; bases unmatched to any gene: 8. CDR3 in DNA: TGTGCCAGCAGCTTATCTAGCGGGAGCCCCTCTTCCTACGAGCAGTACTTC. This sequence encodes CASSLSSGSPSSYEQYF.

Ten or more counts support this clonotype. This chain joins TRBV9 and TRBJ1-1, with D unclear. Deletions cut 1 base from V and 5 bases from J, with 12 bases between. This CDR3 has 14 amino acids. CDR1 SGDLS and CDR2 YYNGEE come from the germline V gene. The CDR3 is CASSVIGSATEAFF. The DNA for the CDR3 is TGTGCCAGCAGCGTAATTGGGTCCGCTACTGAAGCTTTCTTT. Complete variable domain (other parts from reference TRBV9 and TRBJ1-1): DSGVTQTPKHLITATGQRVTLRCSPRSGDLSVYWYQQSLDQGLQFLIQYYNGEERAKGNILERFSAQQFPDLHSELNLSSLELGDSALYFCASSVIGSATEAFFGQGTRLTVV.

This clonotype occurred a few times. This sequence joins TRBV11-2 and TRBJ2-1; D is unresolved. The V end was cut by 2 bases, the J end by 7 bases, with 12 bases between. The CDR3 runs 14 residues. CDR1 and CDR2 from the germline V gene are SGHAT and FQNNGV. CDR3 DNA: TGTGCCAGCAGCTTAAGCCCCCCGTGGAATGAGCAGTTCTTC. This encodes CASSLSPPWNEQFF.

As DNA, the CDR3 is TGTGCCAGCAGCCAAGAGCGGGGACAGGGCTCCTACGAGCAGTACTTC. Protein sequence: CASSQERGQGSYEQYF. The J gene is TRBJ2-7, the V gene TRBV4-2; 9 positions match TRBD1. CDR1 and CDR2 from the germline V gene are LGHNA and YNFKEQ. CDR3 length equals 16 residues. Trimming took 0 bases from V and 0 from J; bases not matched to a gene: 3.

This clonotype was seen at least ten times. J is TRBJ1-1 and V is TRBV10-1; 7 bases agree with TRBD1. The CDR3 contains 14 residues. Trimming removed 5 bases from V and 7 bases from J; junction bases left unmatched: 10. Germline CDR1 and CDR2: WNHNN and SYGVQD (reference sequence). In DNA form, the CDR3 reads TGCGCCAGCAGTCCCACGACAGGGTTCGGTGAAGCTTTCTTT. Protein sequence: CASSPTTGFGEAFF.

This clonotype showed up many times. One end of the junction varies from germline; a read error may be responsible. The chain couples TRBV27 to TRBJ1-2; D possibly corresponds to TRBD1 (5 bases). Germline loops: CDR1 MNHEY, CDR2 SMNVEV (reference sequence). The CDR3 spans 12 residues. The CDR3: CASSFRGGADYF. CDR3 sequence (DNA): TGTGCCAGCAGTTTTCGGGGGGGTGCGGACTACTTC.

This clonotype was seen only once. The junction differs from germline at one of its ends, possibly a read error. The V and J genes are TRBV10-3 and TRBJ2-2, with 14 bases fitting TRBD2. This CDR3 contains 20 residues. The germline V gene encodes CDR1 ENHRY and CDR2 SYGVKD. The chain's CDR3 is CAISESAAGLAGVYTGDLFF. The CDR3 nucleotides are TGTGCCATCAGTGAGTCGGCTGCGGGACTAGCGGGAGTGTACACCGGGGACCTGTTTTTT.